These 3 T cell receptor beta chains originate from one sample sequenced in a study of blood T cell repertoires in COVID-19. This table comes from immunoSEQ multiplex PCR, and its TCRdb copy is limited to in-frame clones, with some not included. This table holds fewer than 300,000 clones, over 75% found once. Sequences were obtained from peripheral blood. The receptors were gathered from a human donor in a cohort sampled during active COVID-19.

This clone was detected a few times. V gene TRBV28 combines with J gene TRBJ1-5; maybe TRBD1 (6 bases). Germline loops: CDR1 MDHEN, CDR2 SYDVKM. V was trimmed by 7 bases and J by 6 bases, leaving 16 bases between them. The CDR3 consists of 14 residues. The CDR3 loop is CASIPTGSPQPQHF. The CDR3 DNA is TGTGCCAGCATTCCAACAGGGTCACCTCAGCCCCAGCATTTT. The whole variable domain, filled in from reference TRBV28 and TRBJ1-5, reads DVKVTQSSRYLVKRTGEKVFLECVQDMDHENMFWYRQDPGLGLRLIYFSYDVKMKEKGDIPEGYSVSREKKERFSLILESASTNQTSMYLCASIPTGSPQPQHFGDGTRLSIL.

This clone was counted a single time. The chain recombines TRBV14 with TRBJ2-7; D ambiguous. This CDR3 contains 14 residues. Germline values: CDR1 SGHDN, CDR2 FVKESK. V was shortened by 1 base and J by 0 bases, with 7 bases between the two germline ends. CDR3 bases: TGTGCCAGCAGCCAAGGTTCTAGCTCCTACGAGCAGTACTTC. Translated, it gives CASSQGSSSYEQYF.

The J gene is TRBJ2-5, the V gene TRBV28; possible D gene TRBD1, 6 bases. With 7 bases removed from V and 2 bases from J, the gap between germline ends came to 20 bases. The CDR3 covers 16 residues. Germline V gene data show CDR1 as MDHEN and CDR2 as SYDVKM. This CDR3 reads CASTLSGPRGQETQYF. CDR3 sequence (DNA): TGTGCCAGCACCCTTTCGGGGCCCAGGGGACAAGAGACCCAGTACTTC.